These T cell receptor beta chains were read from a single sample in a study of blood T cell repertoires in COVID-19. Sequencing was performed with immunoSEQ multiplex PCR; in TCRdb, only in-frame clones are kept and a portion is missing. The sample includes fewer than 70,000 clones, 65% to 90% of them seen just once. Sequencing used peripheral blood. The receptors derive from a woman aged 60 to 75 with acute or convalescent COVID-19. Each CDR3 is given with its conserved first and last residue. The D gene is left open where the match is weak. Size values are once, few and many counts, or a class for expanded clones, and some rows have none.

>TRBJ2-1|TRBV7-2|TRBD2|once
TGTGCCAGCAGCTTATACGTCGGGGGGTACAATGAGCAGTTCTTC
CASSLYVGGYNEQFF
>TRBJ1-2|TRBV7-9|TRBD1|few
TGTGCCAGCAGCCAATATACAGGGGGTAACTATGGCTACACCTTC
CASSQYTGGNYGYTF
>TRBJ1-2|TRBV10-3|NA|NA
TGTGCCATCAGTGAGTCCCCGGGAGAGGGCTACACCTTC
CAISESPGEGYTF
>TRBJ1-4|TRBV28|NA|NA
TGTGCCAGCAGTCCCGGGGGAGCCCTAGATGAAAAACTGTTTTTT
CASSPGGALDEKLFF
>TRBJ1-1|TRBV30|TRBD1|NA
TGTGCCTGGAGCTCAGGGGGCCACACTGAAGCTTTCTTT
CAWSSGGHTEAFF
>TRBJ2-7|TRBV28|TRBD2|NA
TGTGCCAGCAGCCTCCGACTAGCGGGAGGGCTCGAGCAGTACTTC
CASSLRLAGGLEQYF
>TRBJ2-5|TRBV2|TRBD2|NA
TGTGCCAGCAGTGGAGCTAGCGGGAAAGAGACCCAGTACTTC
CASSGASGKETQYF
>TRBJ1-6|TRBV11-1|TRBD1|once
TGTGCCAGCAGCTCTAGACAGGGTGGAGATTCACCCCTCCACTTT
CASSSRQGGDSPLHF
>TRBJ1-4|TRBV18|TRBD1|NA
TGTGCCAGCTCACCGGACAGGGGCCTTTTAAATGAAAAACTGTTTTTT
CASSPDRGLLNEKLFF
>TRBJ2-1|TRBV10-1|TRBD2|once
TGCGCCAGCAGCCCAGTTCAGGCTCTCGAGGGACTAGCTATGAATGAGCAGTTCTTC
CASSPVQALEGLAMNEQFF
>TRBJ1-1|TRBV6-6|NA|once
TGTGCCAGCACCTACACCTCGGGAGACACTGAAGCTTTCTTT
CASTYTSGDTEAFF
>TRBJ2-1|TRBV28|NA|NA
TGTGCCAGCAGTCTGCAGGGGTTTAGTTCCTACAATGAGCAGTTCTTC
CASSLQGFSSYNEQFF
>TRBJ1-5|TRBV30|TRBD1|NA
TGTGCCTGGAGTGTATTAGGGACAGGGAATCAGCCCCAGCATTTT
CAWSVLGTGNQPQHF
>TRBJ1-1|TRBV3-1/TRBV3-2|NA|NA
TGTGCCAGCACCGATAACAGGGACCTGAACACTGAAGCTTTCTTT
CASTDNRDLNTEAFF
>TRBJ1-3|TRBV18|TRBD1|NA
TGTGCCAGCTCACCACCGGGACAGTTAATCTCTGGAAACACCATATATTTT
CASSPPGQLISGNTIYF
>TRBJ1-5|TRBV15|TRBD1|NA
TGTGCCACCAGCAGAGGAGCCCGAACAGGGGAACAGCCCCAGCATTTT
CATSRGARTGEQPQHF
>TRBJ2-3|TRBV5-4|TRBD2|NA
TGTGCCAGCAGCTTGGGGCGGGGGGGCCGGAATACGCAGTATTTT
CASSLGRGGRNTQYF
>TRBJ1-1|TRBV5-1|NA|NA
TGCGCCAGCAGTTCTCAGGGAACTGAAGCTTTCTTT
CASSSQGTEAFF
>TRBJ2-1|TRBV7-9|NA|once
TGTGCCAGCAGGCGAGCGGTTAGCTCCTACAATGAGCAGTTCTTC
CASRRAVSSYNEQFF